This section outlines one T cell receptor (beta chain) sequence together with its context. The data stem from a study of blood T cell repertoires in COVID-19. The CDR3 length is 14 residues. The germline V gene encodes CDR1 SGHVS and CDR2 FQNEAQ. With 2 bases clipped from V and 5 bases from J, the junction kept 4 bases outside the gene matches. Clinical history as reported by participants underpinned cohort assignment. Each recovered donor of Cohort 3 presented with two negative PCRs, clearance, or symptom resolution. Clones were read by immunoSEQ multiplex PCR, and TCRdb kept only the in-frame ones, dropping some. The table records about 180,000 clones, 86% of them present only once.

This chain connects TRBV7-8 to TRBJ2-7; 9 bases fit TRBD2. Sequenced material: PBMCs or T cells enriched from blood (not recorded which). This receptor was taken from a woman in her 30s who had recovered from COVID-19. DNA of the CDR3: TGTGCCAGCAGCTTATTGTCTAGCGGGAACGAGCAGTACTTC. Translating it yields CASSLLSSGNEQYF.